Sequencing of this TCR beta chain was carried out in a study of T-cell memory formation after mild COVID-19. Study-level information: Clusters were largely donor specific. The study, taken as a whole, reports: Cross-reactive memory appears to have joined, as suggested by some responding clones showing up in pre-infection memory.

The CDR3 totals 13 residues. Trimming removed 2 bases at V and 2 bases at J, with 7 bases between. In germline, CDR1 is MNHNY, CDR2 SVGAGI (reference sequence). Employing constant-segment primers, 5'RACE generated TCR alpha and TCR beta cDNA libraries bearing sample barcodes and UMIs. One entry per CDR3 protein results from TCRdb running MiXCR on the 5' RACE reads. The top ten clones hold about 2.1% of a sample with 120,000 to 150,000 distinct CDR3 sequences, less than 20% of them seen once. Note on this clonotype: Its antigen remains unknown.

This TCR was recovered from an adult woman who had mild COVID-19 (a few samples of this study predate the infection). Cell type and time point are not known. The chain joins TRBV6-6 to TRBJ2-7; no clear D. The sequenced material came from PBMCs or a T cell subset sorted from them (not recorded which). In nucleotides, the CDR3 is TGTGCCAGCAGTTACGTGTTTCCCTACGAGCAGTACTTC. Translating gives CASSYVFPYEQYF.